The 30 T cell receptor beta chains listed next were all sequenced from one sample in a study of T cells in localized non-small cell lung cancer. Here immunoSEQ multiplex PCR was the method, and the copy in TCRdb shows in-frame clones only, minus some. The sample contains about 24,000 clones, approximately 92% of which appear only once. The sequencing here drew on peripheral blood, taken before any cancer treatment. Receptor source: a man between 35 and 75 years old with stage III squamous cell lung carcinoma.

The chain links TRBV19 to TRBJ1-3, with TRBD1 matching 8 bases. The CDR3 loop spans 16 amino acids. V gave up 5 bases and J gave up 0 bases; unmatched junction bases: 6. Germline-derived CDR1 and CDR2 are LNHDA and SQIVND (reference sequence). This CDR3 is CASSFDRGVSGNTIYF. The CDR3 DNA follows: TGTGCCAGTAGTTTTGACAGGGGAGTCTCTGGAAACACCATATATTTT.

The genes are TRBV5-1 and TRBJ1-4; D not certain. The V end was cut by 0 bases, the J end by 3 bases, with 9 bases between. The CDR3 sequence is 15 residues long. CDR1 and CDR2 (germline): SGHRS, YFSETQ. In DNA, the CDR3 is TGCGCCAGCAGCTTGGAGGGCACGTCTAATGAAAAACTGTTTTTT. Amino acid sequence: CASSLEGTSNEKLFF.

This sequence joins TRBV27 and TRBJ2-7; D is perhaps TRBD2 (6 bases). The CDR3 sequence is 13 residues long. Germline V lookup: CDR1 MNHEY, CDR2 SMNVEV (reference sequence). V was shortened by 5 bases and J by 3 bases, with 11 bases between the two germline ends. Here the CDR3 DNA reads TGTGCCAGCAGTGGGACTGGATACTACGAGCAGTACTTC. Protein: CASSGTGYYEQYF.

The chain carries TRBV28 and TRBJ1-2, with a tentative D call TRBD1 (5 bases). V was clipped by 3 bases and J by 5 bases, with 10 bases between them. Looked up from germline, CDR1 is MDHEN and CDR2 is SYDVKM. The length of the CDR3 is 13 residues. DNA of the CDR3: TGTGCCAGCAGTTTGTCGGGGACGTATGGCTACACCTTC. This translates into CASSLSGTYGYTF.

The V and J genes are TRBV6-4 and TRBJ2-7; a possible D gene is TRBD2 (6 bases). The V end lost 7 bases, the J end lost 7 bases, and 38 bases lay between the germline ends. CDR1 and CDR2 from the germline V gene are MRHNA and SNTAGT. This CDR3 has 20 residues. CDR3 in DNA: TGTGCCAGCAACCTTCGTCACCTCCCCCCGACGGAACAGAGGGCGGGGGAGCAGTACTTC. Its translation: CASNLRHLPPTEQRAGEQYF.

This clone was detected once. This sequence joins TRBV27 and TRBJ1-1; possible D gene TRBD1, 6 bases. V gave up 6 bases and J gave up 3 bases, with 17 bases separating them. Germline CDR1 and CDR2: MNHEY and SMNVEV (reference sequence). The CDR3 loop spans 15 amino acids. The DNA of the CDR3 is TGTGCCAGCAGCCTTGAGACAGGTTCTTACACTGAAGCTTTCTTT. This translates into CASSLETGSYTEAFF.

This chain connects TRBV7-3 to TRBJ1-3; D uncertain. From germline, CDR1 is SGHTA and CDR2 FQGTGA. V lost 3 bases and J 3 bases, leaving 12 bases between the germline ends. The CDR3 runs 15 residues. CDR3 nucleotide sequence: TGTGCCAGCAGCTTGGACGGAGCGAATGGAAACACCATATATTTT. Its protein product is CASSLDGANGNTIYF.

This rearrangement joins TRBV6-1 to TRBJ2-3; perhaps TRBD2 as D (5 bases). Germline assignment: CDR1 MNHNS and CDR2 SASEGT. Trimming stripped 0 bases from V and 10 bases from J, with 11 bases between. The CDR3 contains 13 residues. As DNA, the CDR3 is TGTGCCAGCAGTGAAGCTCCGGGGTACCCGCAGTATTTT. It codes for CASSEAPGYPQYF.

The chain couples TRBV5-1 to TRBJ2-1, with D possibly TRBD1 on 6 matching bases. V dropped 2 bases and J dropped 9 bases, with 12 bases sitting between them. The CDR3 length is 13 residues. CDR1 is SGHRS and CDR2 is YFSETQ in the germline V gene. CDR3 region: CASSFQRQVEQFF. DNA for the CDR3: TGCGCCAGCAGCTTCCAACGACAGGTTGAGCAGTTCTTC.

The count of this clone is one. The chain couples TRBV21-1 to TRBJ2-7; the table's D call, TRBD1, has no DNA check behind it. TRBV21-1 is a pseudogene locus. There are 14 residues in the CDR3. DNA for the CDR3: TGTGCCAGCAGCACTCCAACAGACACCTACGAGCAGTACTTC. It yields the protein CASSTPTDTYEQYF.

The rearrangement uses TRBV5-1 and TRBJ2-7; possible D gene TRBD2, 6 bases. Germline loops: CDR1 SGHRS, CDR2 YFSETQ. This CDR3 region has 14 residues. V was clipped by 0 bases and J by 4 bases, with 11 bases between them. The CDR3 sequence is CASSLDLAYYEQYF. The CDR3 region has the DNA TGCGCCAGCAGCTTGGATCTAGCGTATTACGAGCAGTACTTC.

The chain is built from TRBV11-2 and TRBJ2-7; D perhaps matches TRBD1 (6 bases). The CDR3 totals 12 residues. Germline V CDR1 and CDR2: SGHAT, FQNNGV. Trimming took off 5 bases at V and 5 bases at J, with 10 bases between the two ends. CDR3 region: CASSPGTNEQYF. The CDR3 DNA is TGTGCCAGCAGCCCGGGGACAAACGAGCAGTACTTC.

Concerning this clone itself: The same CDR3 can be traced to other DNA sequences in this sample. This chain uses TRBV7-2 with TRBJ2-7; no reliable D call. This CDR3 has 12 residues. Per the germline V gene, CDR1 is SGHTA and CDR2 is FQGNSA. V was trimmed by 5 bases and J by 0 bases, leaving 5 bases between them. CDR3 amino acids: CASSLSSYEQYF. As DNA, the CDR3 is TGTGCCAGCAGCCTAAGCTCCTACGAGCAGTACTTC.

The J gene is TRBJ2-5, the V gene TRBV27; 8 bases match TRBD1. CDR1 is MNHEY and CDR2 is SMNVEV in the germline V gene (reference sequence). The CDR3 runs to 14 residues. After removal of 7 bases from V and 4 bases from J, the junction contained 8 bases not matched to a gene. CDR3 coding DNA: TGTGCCAGCACCCCAGGGGGCATGGGAGAGACCCAGTACTTC. This gives the protein CASTPGGMGETQYF.

V and J are TRBV7-8 and TRBJ1-1; perhaps TRBD1 as D (5 bases). The V gene's germline CDR1 is SGHVS and CDR2 FQNEAQ. V was pared by 5 bases and J by 0 bases, with 7 bases between. This CDR3 is built from 13 residues. As DNA, the CDR3 is TGTGCCAGCAGCCGAGGGGTGAACACTGAAGCTTTCTTT. Protein sequence: CASSRGVNTEAFF. The full variable domain, with the rest looked up from reference TRBV7-8 and TRBJ1-1, is GAGVSQSPRYKVAKRGQDVALRCDPISGHVSLFWYQQALGQGPEFLTYFQNEAQLDKSGLPSDRFFAERPEGSVSTLKIQRTQQEDSAVYLCASSRGVNTEAFFGQGTRLTVV.

This chain links TRBV7-3 with TRBJ2-1; 14 bases align to TRBD2. Per germline, CDR1 SGHTA and CDR2 FQGTGA. The CDR3 runs to 15 residues. V was clipped by 5 bases and J by 6 bases; unmatched bases: 3. This CDR3 is CASSLGTSGSNEQFF. The DNA of the CDR3 is TGTGCCAGCAGCCTCGGGACTAGCGGGAGCAATGAGCAGTTCTTC.

The chain couples TRBV6-1 to TRBJ2-1, with D uncertain. Trimming shortened V by 1 base and J by 5 bases, and 3 bases separated the two germline ends. The CDR3 loop spans 12 amino acids. CDR1 is MNHNS, CDR2 SASEGT, per germline. The CDR3 loop reads CASSEVHNEQFF. DNA of the CDR3: TGTGCCAGCAGTGAAGTCCACAATGAGCAGTTCTTC.

On this clone itself: The junction and the germline gene differ at one end; a read error may be behind it. V is TRBV11-1 and J is TRBJ2-7, with 13 bases lining up with TRBD2. Germline CDR1 is SGHAT and CDR2 is FQDESV (reference sequence). There are 17 residues in the CDR3. CDR3 nucleotides: TGTGCCAGCAGTTTAGGTCCAGGACTAGCGGGAGAGTACGAGCAGTACTTC. Encoded protein: CASSLGPGLAGEYEQYF.

The chain combines TRBV7-9 with TRBJ2-5; D is unresolved. This CDR3 contains 13 residues. Germline-derived CDR1 and CDR2 are SEHNR and FQNEAQ (reference sequence). Trimming pared 1 base from V and 5 bases from J, leaving 8 bases between. CDR3 DNA sequence: TGTGCCAGCAGCTTAGACAGTGTGGAGACCCAGTACTTC. As protein: CASSLDSVETQYF.

The chain has TRBV18 and TRBJ2-5; D could derive from TRBD1 or TRBD2 (5 bases each). V lost 4 bases and J lost 2, with 11 bases in between. This CDR3 region has 14 residues. Per germline, CDR1 KGHSH and CDR2 LQKENI. The CDR3 reads CASSRGRGQETQYF. In nucleotides, the CDR3 is TGTGCCAGCTCACGGGGACGGGGTCAAGAGACCCAGTACTTC.

The chain combines TRBV7-3 with TRBJ2-7, with 11 bases that match TRBD2. J gave up 4 bases and V 1 base, and 6 bases lay outside the gene matches. CDR1 and CDR2 (germline): SGHTA, FQGTGA. The CDR3 totals 16 residues. The CDR3 loop reads CASSLMGLAGGYEQYF. The CDR3 bases are TGTGCCAGCAGCTTAATGGGCCTAGCGGGGGGATACGAGCAGTACTTC.

The genes are TRBV7-6 and TRBJ1-1; D call uncertain. V was cut by 6 bases and J by 4 bases, with 15 bases left in between. The CDR3 is 14 residues long. Germline V lookup: CDR1 SGHVS, CDR2 FNYEAQ. CDR3 nucleotide sequence: TGTGCCAGCAGTTCATCCGTATCGGGCACTGAAGCTTTCTTT. Residues: CASSSSVSGTEAFF.

This chain uses TRBV6-6 with TRBJ2-7; D is uncertain. Germline V gene lookup returns CDR1 MNHNY and CDR2 SVGAGI (reference sequence). Trimming stripped 7 bases from V and 2 bases from J, with 12 bases between. This CDR3 has 13 residues. The CDR3 protein is CASMERSTYEQYF. DNA of the CDR3: TGTGCCAGCATGGAAAGGTCAACCTACGAGCAGTACTTC.

The chain employs TRBV6-5 and TRBJ2-5; 8 nucleotides line up with TRBD1. Losses at the gene ends were 5 bases for V and 5 bases for J; bases not matched to a gene: 7. The CDR3 has 14 amino acids. Germline V gene lookup returns CDR1 MNHEY and CDR2 SVGAGI. The CDR3 region is CASSPRGRWETQYF. The CDR3 coding sequence is TGTGCCAGCAGTCCCAGGGGGCGCTGGGAGACCCAGTACTTC.

The rearrangement joins TRBV6-5 to TRBJ2-1, with 7 positions matching TRBD1. CDR3 length: 15 residues. Germline lookup yields CDR1 MNHEY and CDR2 SVGAGI. Trimming took 6 bases from V and 7 from J; bases not matched to a gene: 12. The CDR3 loop is CASSLGQVGNNEQFF. The CDR3 DNA follows: TGTGCCAGCAGCCTTGGACAGGTCGGAAATAATGAGCAGTTCTTC.

V gene TRBV28 combines with J gene TRBJ2-3; 10 bases fit TRBD1. Germline V gene data show CDR1 as MDHEN and CDR2 as SYDVKM. CDR3 length: 15 amino acids. The V segment lost 2 bases and the J segment 3 bases; nucleotides outside the gene matches: 2. In nucleotides, the CDR3 is TGTGCCAGCAGTTTACCGGGACAGGGGACAGATACGCAGTATTTT. It yields the protein CASSLPGQGTDTQYF.

This chain uses TRBV7-2 with TRBJ2-5, with D perhaps given as TRBD1 or TRBD2 (5 bases each). V gave up 7 bases and J gave up 5 bases, with 14 bases separating them. CDR3 length: 13 amino acids. Looked up from germline, CDR1 is SGHTA and CDR2 is FQGNSA. For the CDR3, the DNA is TGTGCCAGCACCCCCCCGGGGACGGAGACCCAGTACTTC. This gives the protein CASTPPGTETQYF.

The chain recombines TRBV7-2 with TRBJ1-3; D possibly corresponds to TRBD1 (5 bases). The V end lost 7 bases, the J end lost 0 bases, and 13 bases lay between the germline ends. The CDR3 length is 15 residues. Germline CDR1 SGHTA, CDR2 FQGNSA. The CDR3 sequence: CASTLRGSSGNTIYF. CDR3 nucleotide sequence: TGTGCCAGCACCCTTAGGGGAAGCTCTGGAAACACCATATATTTT.

This chain joins TRBV19 and TRBJ1-4, with 11 nucleotides matching TRBD1. Germline V gene data show CDR1 as LNHDA and CDR2 as SQIVND (reference sequence). The junction had 9 bases not matched to a gene; V was cut back by 3 bases and J by 3 bases. This CDR3 has 18 residues. The CDR3 loop is CASSMRSGTGGSNEKLFF. For the CDR3, the DNA is TGTGCCAGTAGTATGAGGTCTGGGACAGGGGGATCTAATGAAAAACTGTTTTTT.

V and J are TRBV11-2 and TRBJ2-7, with D uncertain. With 1 base removed from V and 6 bases from J, the gap between germline ends came to 13 bases. Germline CDR1 SGHAT, CDR2 FQNNGV. CDR3 length equals 14 residues. The CDR3 sequence is CASSLVPFGSEQYF. CDR3 in DNA: TGTGCCAGCAGCTTAGTCCCGTTCGGAAGCGAGCAGTACTTC.